Each of the 8 T cell receptor beta chains below was sequenced from the same sample in a study of blood T cell repertoires in COVID-19. Produced via immunoSEQ multiplex PCR; TCRdb's table is partial and in-frame only. The sample holds approximately 260,000 clones, about 86% seen once. Sequenced input: peripheral blood. The source is a woman aged 80 or over with acute or convalescent COVID-19.

The CDR3: CASSKGQRGAAFEQYF. The CDR3 DNA follows: TGTGCCAGCAGCAAAGGCCAGCGGGGGGCCGCTTTCGAGCAGTACTTC. V usage is TRBV21-1 and J usage is TRBJ2-7; TRBD2, the D gene given by the table, was not confirmed from the DNA. TRBV21-1 is listed as a pseudogene. The length of the CDR3 is 16 residues.

This sequence joins TRBV11-3 and TRBJ2-1; D remains unclear. Trimming took off 1 base at V and 5 bases at J, with 15 bases between the two ends. This CDR3 has 16 residues. CDR1 is SGHNT, CDR2 YENEEA, per germline. This chain's CDR3 is CASSLVFGSDDNEQFF. CDR3 sequence (DNA): TGTGCCAGCAGCTTAGTCTTCGGGTCAGACGACAATGAGCAGTTCTTC.

The chain employs TRBV2 and TRBJ1-6; 8 bases are a match to TRBD1. The CDR3 covers 14 residues. The J segment lost 7 bases and the V segment lost 3 bases, leaving 2 bases of the junction unmatched. Germline assignment: CDR1 SNHLY and CDR2 FYNNEI. The CDR3 bases are TGTGCCAGCAGTGAGGACAGGGTAAATTCACCCCTCCACTTT. Translation: CASSEDRVNSPLHF.

V and J are TRBV3-1 (or the pseudogene TRBV3-2) and TRBJ1-5; D might be TRBD1 (5 bases). With 0 bases removed from V and 2 bases from J, the gap between germline ends came to 11 bases. Looked up from germline, CDR1 is LGHDT and CDR2 is YNNKEL (reference sequence). The CDR3 is 16 residues long. The CDR3 is CASSQDQGGGNQPQHF. As DNA, the CDR3 is TGTGCCAGCAGCCAAGATCAGGGCGGAGGCAATCAGCCCCAGCATTTT.

The chain has TRBV2 and TRBJ1-4; D possibly corresponds to TRBD1 (6 bases). The germline CDR1 and CDR2 sequences are SNHLY and FYNNEI. V was clipped by 3 bases and J by 13 bases, with 15 bases between them. The CDR3 is made up of 13 amino acids. The CDR3 reads CASSEGQATSLFF. CDR3 bases: TGTGCCAGCAGTGAGGGACAAGCCACATCACTGTTTTTT.

The rearrangement links TRBV5-4 to TRBJ1-2; TRBD1 matches at 9 bases. CDR1 and CDR2 from the germline V gene are SGHNT and YYREEE (reference sequence). The CDR3 totals 13 residues. V was pared by 4 bases and J by 4 bases, with 2 bases of the junction left unmatched. The CDR3 protein is CASSTDRGYGYTF. Here the CDR3 DNA reads TGTGCCAGCAGCACGGACAGGGGCTATGGCTACACCTTC.

This sequence joins TRBV28 and TRBJ2-7; TRBD1 aligns across 11 bases. Germline V gene data show CDR1 as MDHEN and CDR2 as SYDVKM. The CDR3 sequence is 17 residues long. V was clipped by 2 bases and J by 2 bases; unmatched bases: 8. Here the CDR3 reads CASSLGWTGGSTYEQYF. Written as DNA, the CDR3 is TGTGCCAGCAGTTTAGGATGGACAGGGGGCAGCACCTACGAGCAGTACTTC.

This clone was seen a few times. The CDR3 spells CASATVKGNIQYF. The CDR3 DNA sequence: TGCGCCAGCGCGACAGTAAAGGGGAACATTCAGTACTTC. The chain carries TRBV5-1 and TRBJ2-4, with D possibly TRBD1 on 5 matching bases. V dropped 7 bases and J dropped 7 bases, with 15 bases sitting between them. The CDR3 has 13 residues. Per germline, CDR1 SGHRS and CDR2 YFSETQ.